This T cell receptor beta chain originates from a study of sequential checkpoint blockade in melanoma. Across the whole study: Each arm's sequence ended with maintenance nivolumab.

Germline assignment: CDR1 SEHNR and CDR2 FQNEAQ (reference sequence). Unmatched junction bases numbered 2, after V lost 0 bases and J lost 5 bases. This CDR3 has 15 amino acids. The protocol was immunoSEQ multiplex PCR, while the TCRdb copy is restricted to in-frame clones and leaves out a portion. The table has about 9,200 clones, about three quarters seen once. Regarding treatment: randomized to nivolumab then ipilimumab (arm A) or the reverse (arm B). Patients had received no earlier DNA-damaging chemotherapy. Live CD3+CD8+ CD19− CD56− cells were sorted from PBMCs. The clonotype was recovered from a human donor with melanoma. The rearrangement joins TRBV7-9 to TRBJ2-1, with TRBD1 identical over 9 bases. The sequencing here drew on CD8+ T cells sorted from blood (inferred from file names), taken from a patient given nivolumab and ipilimumab in sequence. CDR3 amino acids: CASSLARQGDNEQFF. Here the CDR3 DNA reads TGTGCCAGCAGCTTAGCGAGACAGGGGGACAATGAGCAGTTCTTC.